The present TCR beta chain was sequenced within a study of blood T cell repertoires in COVID-19. Germline CDR1 MNHNS, CDR2 SASEGT. Trimming took 0 bases from V and 10 from J; bases not matched to a gene: 6. This CDR3 is built from 15 residues. In the authors' methods: How many nucleated cells were present was estimated from reference gene primer amplification. This table comes from immunoSEQ multiplex PCR, and its TCRdb copy is limited to in-frame clones, with some not included. V and J calls and clone size are as listed in that table; D and trimming were resolved from the DNA. The sample yields about 240,000 clones, roughly 81% seen once. The Seattle patients joined while their infection was active and were tracked longitudinally afterward.

The J gene is TRBJ1-1, the V gene TRBV6-1; TRBD1 agrees at 12 bases. What was sequenced was peripheral blood. This clonotype was sampled from a woman of 80 years or more with COVID-19, enrolled during active disease. In DNA, the CDR3 is TGTGCCAGCAGTGAAGCTGGGACAGGGGGCGCCTCAGCTTTCTTT. Its protein is CASSEAGTGGASAFF.